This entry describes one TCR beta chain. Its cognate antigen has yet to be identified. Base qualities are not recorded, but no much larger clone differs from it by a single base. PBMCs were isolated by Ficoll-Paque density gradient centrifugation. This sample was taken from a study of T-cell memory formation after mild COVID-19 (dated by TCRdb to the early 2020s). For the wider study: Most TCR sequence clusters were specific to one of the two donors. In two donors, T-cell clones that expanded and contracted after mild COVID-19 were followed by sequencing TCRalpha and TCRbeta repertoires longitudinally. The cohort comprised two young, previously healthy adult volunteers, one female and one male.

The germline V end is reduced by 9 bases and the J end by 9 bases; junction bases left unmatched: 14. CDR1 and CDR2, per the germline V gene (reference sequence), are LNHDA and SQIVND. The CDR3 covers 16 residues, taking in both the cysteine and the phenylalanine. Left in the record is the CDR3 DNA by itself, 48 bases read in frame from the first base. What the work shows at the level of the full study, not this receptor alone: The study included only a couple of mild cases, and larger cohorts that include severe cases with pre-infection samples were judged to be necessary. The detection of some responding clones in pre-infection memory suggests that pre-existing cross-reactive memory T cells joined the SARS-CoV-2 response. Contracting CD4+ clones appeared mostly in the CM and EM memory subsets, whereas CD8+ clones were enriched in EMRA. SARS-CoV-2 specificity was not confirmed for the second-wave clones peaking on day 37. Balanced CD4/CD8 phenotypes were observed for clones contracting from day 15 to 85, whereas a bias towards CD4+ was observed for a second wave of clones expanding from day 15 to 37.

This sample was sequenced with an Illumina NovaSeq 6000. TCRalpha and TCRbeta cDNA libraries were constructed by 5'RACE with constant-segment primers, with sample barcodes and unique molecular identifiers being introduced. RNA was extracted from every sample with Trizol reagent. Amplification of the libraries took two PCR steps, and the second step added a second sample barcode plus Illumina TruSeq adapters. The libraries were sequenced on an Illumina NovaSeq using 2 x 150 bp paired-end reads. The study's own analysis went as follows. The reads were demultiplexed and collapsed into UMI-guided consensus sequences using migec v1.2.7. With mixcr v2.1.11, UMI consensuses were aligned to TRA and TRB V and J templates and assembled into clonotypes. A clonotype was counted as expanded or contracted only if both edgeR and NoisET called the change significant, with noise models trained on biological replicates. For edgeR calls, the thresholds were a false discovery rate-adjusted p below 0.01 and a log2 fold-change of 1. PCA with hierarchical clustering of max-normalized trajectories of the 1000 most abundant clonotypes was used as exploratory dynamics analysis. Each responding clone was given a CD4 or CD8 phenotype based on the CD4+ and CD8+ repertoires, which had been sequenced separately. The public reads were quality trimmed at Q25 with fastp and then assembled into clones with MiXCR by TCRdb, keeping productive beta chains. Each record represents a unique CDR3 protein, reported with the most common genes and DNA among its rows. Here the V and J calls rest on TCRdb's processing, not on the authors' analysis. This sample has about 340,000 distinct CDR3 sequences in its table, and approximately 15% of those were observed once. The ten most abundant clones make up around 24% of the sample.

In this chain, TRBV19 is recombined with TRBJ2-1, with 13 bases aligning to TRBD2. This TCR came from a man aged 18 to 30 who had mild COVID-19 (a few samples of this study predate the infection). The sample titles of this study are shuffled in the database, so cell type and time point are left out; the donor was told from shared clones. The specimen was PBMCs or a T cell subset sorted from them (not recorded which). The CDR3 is CASQGTSGAVDSEQFF. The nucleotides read TGTGCCAGCCAGGGGACTAGCGGGGCGGTTGATAGTGAGCAGTTCTTC.